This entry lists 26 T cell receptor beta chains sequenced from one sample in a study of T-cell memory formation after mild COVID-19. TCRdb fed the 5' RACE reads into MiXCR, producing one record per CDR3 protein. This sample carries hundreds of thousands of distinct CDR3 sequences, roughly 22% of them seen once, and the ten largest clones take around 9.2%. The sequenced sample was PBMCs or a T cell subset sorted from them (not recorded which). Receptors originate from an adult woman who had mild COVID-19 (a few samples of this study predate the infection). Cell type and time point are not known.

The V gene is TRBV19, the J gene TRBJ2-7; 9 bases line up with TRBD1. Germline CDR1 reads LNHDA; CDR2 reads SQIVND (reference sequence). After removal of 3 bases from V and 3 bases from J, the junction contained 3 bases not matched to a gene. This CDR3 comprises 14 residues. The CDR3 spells CASSMRTGVYEQYF. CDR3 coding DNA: TGTGCCAGTAGTATGCGGACAGGGGTCTACGAGCAGTACTTC.

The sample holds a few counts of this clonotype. CDR3 residues: CASSLNVHPPDTQYF. The CDR3 nucleotides read TGTGCCAGCAGCTTAAATGTCCACCCCCCAGATACGCAGTATTTT. This chain connects TRBV7-6 to TRBJ2-3; D call uncertain. CDR3 length: 15 amino acids. The germline CDR1 and CDR2 sequences are SGHVS and FNYEAQ. Trimming took 2 bases from V and 4 from J, leaving 13 bases between them.

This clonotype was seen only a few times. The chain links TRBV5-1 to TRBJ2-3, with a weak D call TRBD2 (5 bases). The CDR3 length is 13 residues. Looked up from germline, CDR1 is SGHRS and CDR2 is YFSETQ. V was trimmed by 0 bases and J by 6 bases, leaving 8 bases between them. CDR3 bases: TGCGCCAGCAGCTTGGGGGAGTTCGATACGCAGTATTTT. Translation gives CASSLGEFDTQYF. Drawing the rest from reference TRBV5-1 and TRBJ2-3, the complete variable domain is KAGVTQTPRYLIKTRGQQVTLSCSPISGHRSVSWYQQTPGQGLQFLFEYFSETQRNKGNFPGRFSGRQFSNSRSEMNVSTLELGDSALYLCASSLGEFDTQYFGPGTRLTVL.

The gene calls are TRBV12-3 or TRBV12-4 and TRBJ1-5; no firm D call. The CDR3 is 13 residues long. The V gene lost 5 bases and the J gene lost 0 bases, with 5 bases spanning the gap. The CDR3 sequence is CASSQSSNQPQHF. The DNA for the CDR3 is TGTGCCAGCAGTCAAAGTAGCAATCAGCCCCAGCATTTT.

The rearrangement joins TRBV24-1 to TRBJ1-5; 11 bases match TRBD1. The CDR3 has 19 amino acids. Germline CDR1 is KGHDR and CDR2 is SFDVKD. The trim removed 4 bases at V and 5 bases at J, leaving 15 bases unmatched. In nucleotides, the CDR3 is TGTGCCACCAGTGACCCTGGGTTGGGGACAGGGGGTTCGGATCAGCCCCAGCATTTT. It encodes CATSDPGLGTGGSDQPQHF.

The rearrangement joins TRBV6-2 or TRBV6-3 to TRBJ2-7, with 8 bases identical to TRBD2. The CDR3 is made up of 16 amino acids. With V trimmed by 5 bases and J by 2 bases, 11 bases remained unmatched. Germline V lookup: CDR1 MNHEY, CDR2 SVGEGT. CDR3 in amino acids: CASSQRVSGNTYEQYF. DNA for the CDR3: TGTGCCAGCAGTCAGCGGGTTAGCGGGAACACCTACGAGCAGTACTTC.

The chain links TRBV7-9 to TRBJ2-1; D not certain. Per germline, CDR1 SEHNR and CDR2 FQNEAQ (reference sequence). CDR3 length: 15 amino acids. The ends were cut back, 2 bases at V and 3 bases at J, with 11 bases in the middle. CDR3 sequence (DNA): TGTGCCAGCAGCTTAAGGGCGACCTACTACAATGAGCAGTTCTTC. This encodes CASSLRATYYNEQFF.

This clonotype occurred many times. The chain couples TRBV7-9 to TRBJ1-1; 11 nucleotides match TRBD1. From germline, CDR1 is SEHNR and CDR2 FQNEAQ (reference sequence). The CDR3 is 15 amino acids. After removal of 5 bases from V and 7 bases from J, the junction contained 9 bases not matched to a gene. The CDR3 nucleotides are TGTGCCAGCAGCACACCGGGACAGGGGGTGAATGAAGCTTTCTTT. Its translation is CASSTPGQGVNEAFF.

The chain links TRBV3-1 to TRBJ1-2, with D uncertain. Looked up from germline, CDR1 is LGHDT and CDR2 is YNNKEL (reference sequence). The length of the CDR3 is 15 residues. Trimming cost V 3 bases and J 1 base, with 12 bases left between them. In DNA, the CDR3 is TGTGCCAGCAGCCAGAGCCTTTTTATTAACTATGGCTACACCTTC. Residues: CASSQSLFINYGYTF. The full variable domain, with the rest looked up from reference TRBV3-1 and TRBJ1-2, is DTAVSQTPKYLVTQMGNDKSIKCEQNLGHDTMYWYKQDSKKFLKIMFSYNNKELIINETVPNRFSPKSPDKAHLNLHINSLELGDSAVYFCASSQSLFINYGYTFGSGTRLTVV.

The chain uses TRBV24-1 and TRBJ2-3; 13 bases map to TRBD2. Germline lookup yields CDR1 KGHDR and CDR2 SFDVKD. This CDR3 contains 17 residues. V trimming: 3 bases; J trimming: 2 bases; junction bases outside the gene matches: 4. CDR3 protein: CATSDHGLAGATDTQYF. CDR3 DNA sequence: TGTGCCACCAGTGATCATGGACTAGCGGGAGCCACAGATACGCAGTATTTT.

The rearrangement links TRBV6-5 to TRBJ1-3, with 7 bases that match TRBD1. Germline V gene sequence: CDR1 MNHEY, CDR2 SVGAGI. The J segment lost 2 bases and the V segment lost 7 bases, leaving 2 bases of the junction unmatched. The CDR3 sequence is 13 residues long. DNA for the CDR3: TGTGCCAGCACCGACAGGGCTGGAAACACCATATATTTT. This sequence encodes CASTDRAGNTIYF.

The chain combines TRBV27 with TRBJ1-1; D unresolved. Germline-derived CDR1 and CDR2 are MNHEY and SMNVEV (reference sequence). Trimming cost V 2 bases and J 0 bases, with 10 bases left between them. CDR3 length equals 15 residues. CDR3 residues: CASSLGPRLNTEAFF. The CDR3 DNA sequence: TGTGCCAGCAGTTTAGGTCCCAGATTGAACACTGAAGCTTTCTTT.

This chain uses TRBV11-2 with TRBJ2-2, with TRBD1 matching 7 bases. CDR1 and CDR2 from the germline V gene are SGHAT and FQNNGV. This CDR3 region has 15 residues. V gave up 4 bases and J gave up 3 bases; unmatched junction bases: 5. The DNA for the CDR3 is TGTGCCAGCAGCTCCCTACAGGGGCACACCGGGGAGCTGTTTTTT. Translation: CASSSLQGHTGELFF.

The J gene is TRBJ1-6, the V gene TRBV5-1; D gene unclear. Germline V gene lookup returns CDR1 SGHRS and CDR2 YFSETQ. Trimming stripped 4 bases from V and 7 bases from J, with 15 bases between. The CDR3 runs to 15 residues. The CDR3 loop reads CASSRLEYRNSPLHF. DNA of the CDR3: TGCGCCAGCAGCCGGCTAGAATATAGAAATTCACCCCTCCACTTT. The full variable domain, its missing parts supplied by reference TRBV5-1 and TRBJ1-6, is KAGVTQTPRYLIKTRGQQVTLSCSPISGHRSVSWYQQTPGQGLQFLFEYFSETQRNKGNFPGRFSGRQFSNSRSEMNVSTLELGDSALYLCASSRLEYRNSPLHFGNGTRLTVT.

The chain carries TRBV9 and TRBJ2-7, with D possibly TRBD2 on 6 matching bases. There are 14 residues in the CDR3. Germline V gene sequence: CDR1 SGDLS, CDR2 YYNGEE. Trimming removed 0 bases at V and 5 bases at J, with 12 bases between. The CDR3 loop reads CASSVGSSGHEQYF. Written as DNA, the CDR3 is TGTGCCAGCAGCGTAGGTAGTAGCGGCCACGAGCAGTACTTC.

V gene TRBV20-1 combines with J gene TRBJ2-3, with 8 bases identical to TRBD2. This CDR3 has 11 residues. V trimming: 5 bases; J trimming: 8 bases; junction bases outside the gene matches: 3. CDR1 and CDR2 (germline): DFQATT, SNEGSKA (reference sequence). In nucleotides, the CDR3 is TGCAGTGCTCGGGGGGGCGTTACGCAGTATTTT. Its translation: CSARGGVTQYF.

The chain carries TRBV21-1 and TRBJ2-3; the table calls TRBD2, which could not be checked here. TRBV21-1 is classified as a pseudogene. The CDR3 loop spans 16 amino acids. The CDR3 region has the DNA TGTGCCAGCAGCAAACAATTGCATCTAGCCGGAGATACGCAGTATTTT. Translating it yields CASSKQLHLAGDTQYF.

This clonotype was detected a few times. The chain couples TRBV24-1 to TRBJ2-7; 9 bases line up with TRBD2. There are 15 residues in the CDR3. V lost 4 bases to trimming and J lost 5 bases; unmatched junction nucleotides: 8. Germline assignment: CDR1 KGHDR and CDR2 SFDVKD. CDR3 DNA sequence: TGTGCCACCAGTGAAACACCCGGCGGGAGGGACGAGCAGTACTTC. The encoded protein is CATSETPGGRDEQYF.

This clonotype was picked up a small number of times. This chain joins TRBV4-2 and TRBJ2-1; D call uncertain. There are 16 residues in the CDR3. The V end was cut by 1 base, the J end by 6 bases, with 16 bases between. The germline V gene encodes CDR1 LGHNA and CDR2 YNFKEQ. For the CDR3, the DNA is TGTGCCAGCAGCCAAGCCTCGACCGGACGCCTCAATGAGCAGTTCTTC. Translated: CASSQASTGRLNEQFF.

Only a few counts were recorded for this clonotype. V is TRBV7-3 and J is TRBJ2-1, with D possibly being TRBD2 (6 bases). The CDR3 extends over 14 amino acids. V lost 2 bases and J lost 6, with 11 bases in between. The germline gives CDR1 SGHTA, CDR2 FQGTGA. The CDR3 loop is CASSLSRESNEQFF. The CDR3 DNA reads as TGTGCCAGCAGCTTATCACGGGAGTCCAATGAGCAGTTCTTC.

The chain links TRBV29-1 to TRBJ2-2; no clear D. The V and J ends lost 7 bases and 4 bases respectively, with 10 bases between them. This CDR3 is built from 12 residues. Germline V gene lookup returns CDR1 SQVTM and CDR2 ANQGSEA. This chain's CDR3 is CSANTGTGELFF. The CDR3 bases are TGCAGCGCCAATACGGGCACCGGGGAGCTGTTTTTT.

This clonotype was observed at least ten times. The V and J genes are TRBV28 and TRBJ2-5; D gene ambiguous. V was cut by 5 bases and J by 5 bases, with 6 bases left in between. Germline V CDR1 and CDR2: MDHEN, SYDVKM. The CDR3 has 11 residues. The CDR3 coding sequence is TGTGCCAGCAGTCCCAGTGAGACCCAGTACTTC. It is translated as CASSPSETQYF.

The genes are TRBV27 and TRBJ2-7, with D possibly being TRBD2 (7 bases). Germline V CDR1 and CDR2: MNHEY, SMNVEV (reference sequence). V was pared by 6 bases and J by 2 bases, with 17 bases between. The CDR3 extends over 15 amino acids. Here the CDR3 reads CASRWGGGNPYEQYF. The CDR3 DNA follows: TGTGCCAGCAGATGGGGAGGGGGGAACCCCTACGAGCAGTACTTC.

In nucleotides, the CDR3 is TGTGCCAGCAGCTCCTCGGGGGCCACCTACGAGCAGTACTTC. It encodes CASSSSGATYEQYF. This chain uses TRBV7-9 with TRBJ2-7; either TRBD1 or TRBD2 may supply D (6 bases each). Trimming took 4 bases from V and 2 from J, leaving 12 bases between them. This CDR3 has 14 residues. Germline CDR1 SEHNR, CDR2 FQNEAQ (reference sequence). Together with reference TRBV7-9 and TRBJ2-7, the CDR3 gives the full variable domain: DTGVSQNPRHKITKRGQNVTFRCDPISEHNRLYWYRQTLGQGPEFLTYFQNEAQLEKSRLLSDRFSAERPKGSFSTLEIQRTEQGDSAMYLCASSSSGATYEQYFGPGTRLTVT.

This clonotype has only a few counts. CDR3 DNA sequence: TGCGCCAGCGGGGAGGTGCAAGAGACCCAGTACTTC. Protein: CASGEVQETQYF. The chain joins TRBV5-1 to TRBJ2-5, with D possibly being TRBD2 (6 bases). From germline, CDR1 is SGHRS and CDR2 YFSETQ. The CDR3 contains 12 residues. The V gene lost 7 bases and the J gene lost 2 bases, with 9 bases spanning the gap.

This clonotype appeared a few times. This CDR3 is CASSQSGQLAGGNEQFF. The CDR3 coding sequence is TGTGCCAGCAGCCAATCGGGGCAGCTAGCGGGAGGGAATGAGCAGTTCTTC. This chain uses TRBV4-2 with TRBJ2-1, with 12 bases aligning to TRBD2. The ends lost 2 bases at V and 7 bases at J; junction bases unmatched: 9. CDR3 length equals 17 residues. Germline CDR1 LGHNA, CDR2 YNFKEQ.